In this sample, the clone carrying this T cell receptor (beta chain) turned up once. Its matching antigen is unknown. Per germline, CDR1 SGHKS and CDR2 YYEKEE (reference sequence). CDR3 length: 14 amino acids. The germline V and J ends were trimmed by 4 bases and 1 base, with 11 bases remaining between them. Thawed PBMCs were FACS-sorted into unstimulated CD4+CD25+CD127- regulatory T cells, CD4+CD25- non-regulatory cells, CD4 and CD8 cells. These data belong to a study of Tregs in tolerant kidney transplant recipients. Study results and limitations: Few patients were studied, so findings need validation in larger groups. Activated donor B cell expansion appeared to reveal the most relevant donor-specific TCRbeta repertoire. This study did not directly address biological reproducibility.

The repertoire was sequenced with immunoSEQ multiplex PCR; TCRdb's copy has only in-frame clones and lacks some. The top ten clones hold over 0.5% of a sample with 200,000 to 300,000 clones, roughly 84% of them seen once. V gene TRBV5-5 combines with J gene TRBJ1-1; possibly TRBD1 for D (6 bases). Source material: CD4+ T cells from blood. This TCR came from a human donor in good health. The DNA of the CDR3 is TGTGCCAGCAGCCTGGACAGTTGGAACACTGAAGCTTTCTTT. Residues: CASSLDSWNTEAFF.